This T cell receptor (beta chain) emerged from a study of cytomegalovirus exposure and HLA in healthy donors. Study outcomes and limitations: Equally common other TCR beta chains were less clonally expanded than HLA-associated ones, a later analysis found. Most of the CMV-associated TCR beta chains (in a later analysis) appeared to be HLA-restricted.

The PCR was carried out with 60 Vbeta primers and 13 Jbeta primers. Assay: immunoSEQ multiplex PCR; the TCRdb copy retains only in-frame clones and omits some. Among some 180,000 clones, 10% to 15% were seen once, and the ten largest hold about 7.8%. In germline, CDR1 is SGHVS, CDR2 FNYEAQ. The CDR3 is made up of 15 amino acids. With 3 bases removed from V and 8 bases from J, the gap between germline ends came to 19 bases. A few counts support this clone. Its antigen is currently unknown. The rearrangement uses TRBV7-6 and TRBJ1-2, with a weak D call TRBD1 (6 bases). The sample consisted of PBMCs. The sequence came from a man aged 45-65 years in good health and CMV-seropositive. CDR3 nucleotide sequence: TGTGCCAGCAGCTTGACACAGGGCGGCCGATCCGGCTACACCTTC. Its translation is CASSLTQGGRSGYTF.